This T cell receptor beta chain derives from a study of blood T cell repertoires in COVID-19. Study context: Acute-phase and convalescent COVID-19 samples originated in the United States, Italy and Spain. From T cells, B-cell-depleted T cells, or PBMCs came the material, which was cDNA or gDNA.

Germline assignment: CDR1 SGHAT and CDR2 FQNNGV. V was cut by 5 bases and J by 1 base, with 11 bases left in between. This CDR3 comprises 14 residues. Methods used by the authors: Reference gene primer amplification in the assay estimated nucleated cell counts. Clones were sequenced by immunoSEQ multiplex PCR, and TCRdb holds only the in-frame ones, with some missing. V and J calls and clone size are those listed in that table; D and trimming were worked out from the DNA. The sample consists of 650,000 to 800,000 clones, more than 80% of them appearing once. The sequence derives from a woman aged 18-30 years with acute or convalescent COVID-19. Sequences were obtained from peripheral blood. This sequence joins TRBV11-2 and TRBJ1-1; D gene unclear. Here the CDR3 DNA reads TGTGCCAGCAGCCTTACTTTACCGAACACTGAAGCTTTCTTT. This translates into CASSLTLPNTEAFF.